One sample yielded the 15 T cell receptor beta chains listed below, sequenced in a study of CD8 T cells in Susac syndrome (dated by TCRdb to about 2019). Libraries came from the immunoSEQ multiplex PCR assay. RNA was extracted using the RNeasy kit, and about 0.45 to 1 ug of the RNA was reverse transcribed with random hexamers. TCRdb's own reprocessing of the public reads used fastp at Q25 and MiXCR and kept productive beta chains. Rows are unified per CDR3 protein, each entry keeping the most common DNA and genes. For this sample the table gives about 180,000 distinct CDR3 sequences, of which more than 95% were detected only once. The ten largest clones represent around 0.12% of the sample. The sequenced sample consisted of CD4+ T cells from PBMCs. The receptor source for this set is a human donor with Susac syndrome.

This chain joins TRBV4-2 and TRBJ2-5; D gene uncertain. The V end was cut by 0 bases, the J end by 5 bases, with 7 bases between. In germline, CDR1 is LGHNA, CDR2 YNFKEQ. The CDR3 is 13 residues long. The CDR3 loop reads CASSQDFSETQYF. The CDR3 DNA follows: TGTGCCAGCAGCCAAGATTTCAGCGAGACCCAGTACTTC.

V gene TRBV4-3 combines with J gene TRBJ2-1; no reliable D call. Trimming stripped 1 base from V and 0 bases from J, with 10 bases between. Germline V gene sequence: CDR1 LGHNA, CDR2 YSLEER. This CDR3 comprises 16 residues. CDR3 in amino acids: CASSQAARSSYNEQFF. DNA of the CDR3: TGCGCCAGCAGCCAAGCCGCGCGGAGCTCCTACAATGAGCAGTTCTTC.

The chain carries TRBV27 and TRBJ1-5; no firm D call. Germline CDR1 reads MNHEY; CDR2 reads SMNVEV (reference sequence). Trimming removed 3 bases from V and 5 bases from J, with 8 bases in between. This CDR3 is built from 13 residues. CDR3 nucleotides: TGTGCCAGCAGTTTTAGTTGGGATCAGCCCCAGCATTTT. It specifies CASSFSWDQPQHF.

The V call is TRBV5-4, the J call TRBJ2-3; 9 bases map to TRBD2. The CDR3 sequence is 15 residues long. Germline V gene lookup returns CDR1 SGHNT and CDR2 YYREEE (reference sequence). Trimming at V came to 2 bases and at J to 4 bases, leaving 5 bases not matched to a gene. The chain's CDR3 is CASSFSGSGADTQYF. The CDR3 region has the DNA TGTGCCAGCAGCTTTAGCGGGAGCGGAGCAGATACGCAGTATTTT.

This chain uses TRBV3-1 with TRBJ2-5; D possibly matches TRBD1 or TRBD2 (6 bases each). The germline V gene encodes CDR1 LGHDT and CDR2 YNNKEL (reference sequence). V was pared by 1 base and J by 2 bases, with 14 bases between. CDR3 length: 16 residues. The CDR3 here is CASSQARGLRQETQYF. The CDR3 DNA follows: TGTGCCAGCAGCCAAGCCCGGGGGCTGCGGCAAGAGACCCAGTACTTC.

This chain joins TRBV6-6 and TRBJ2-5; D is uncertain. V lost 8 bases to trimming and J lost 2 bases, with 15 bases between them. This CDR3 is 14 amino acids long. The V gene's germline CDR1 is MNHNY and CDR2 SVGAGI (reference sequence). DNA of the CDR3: TGTGCCAGCTGTCCGGCGGACGGGCAAGAGACCCAGTACTTC. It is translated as CASCPADGQETQYF.

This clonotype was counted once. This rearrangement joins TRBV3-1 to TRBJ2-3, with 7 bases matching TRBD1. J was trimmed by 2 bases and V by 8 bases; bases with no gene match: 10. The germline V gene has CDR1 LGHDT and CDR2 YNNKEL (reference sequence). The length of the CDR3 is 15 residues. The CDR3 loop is CASAPGQISTDTQYF. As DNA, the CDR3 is TGTGCCAGCGCGCCGGGACAGATTTCCACAGATACGCAGTATTTT.

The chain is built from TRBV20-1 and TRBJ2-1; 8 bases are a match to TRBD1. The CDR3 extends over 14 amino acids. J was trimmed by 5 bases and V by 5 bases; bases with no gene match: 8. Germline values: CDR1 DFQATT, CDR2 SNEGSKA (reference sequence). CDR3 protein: CSASWTGPHNEQFF. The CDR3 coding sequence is TGCAGTGCTTCCTGGACAGGGCCTCACAATGAGCAGTTCTTC.

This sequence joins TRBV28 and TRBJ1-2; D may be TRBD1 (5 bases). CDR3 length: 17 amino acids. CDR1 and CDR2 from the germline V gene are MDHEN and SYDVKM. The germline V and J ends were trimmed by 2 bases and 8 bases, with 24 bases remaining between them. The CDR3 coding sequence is TGTGCCAGCAGTTTACGGATACCGGGGGGGTTATGGAGAGGCTACACCTTC. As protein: CASSLRIPGGLWRGYTF.

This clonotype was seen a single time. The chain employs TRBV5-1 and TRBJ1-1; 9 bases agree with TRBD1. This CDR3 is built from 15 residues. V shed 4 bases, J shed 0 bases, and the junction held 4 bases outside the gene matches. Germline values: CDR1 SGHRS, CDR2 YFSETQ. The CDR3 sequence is CASSPGQGLNTEAFF. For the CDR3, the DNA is TGCGCCAGCAGCCCCGGACAGGGGTTGAACACTGAAGCTTTCTTT.

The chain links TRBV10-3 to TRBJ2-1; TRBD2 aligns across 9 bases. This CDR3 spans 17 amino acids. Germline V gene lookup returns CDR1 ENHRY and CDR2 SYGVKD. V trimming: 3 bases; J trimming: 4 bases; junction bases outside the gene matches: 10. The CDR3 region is CAISDLPGTSRYNEQFF. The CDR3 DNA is TGTGCCATCAGTGACCTCCCCGGGACTAGCCGTTACAATGAGCAGTTCTTC.

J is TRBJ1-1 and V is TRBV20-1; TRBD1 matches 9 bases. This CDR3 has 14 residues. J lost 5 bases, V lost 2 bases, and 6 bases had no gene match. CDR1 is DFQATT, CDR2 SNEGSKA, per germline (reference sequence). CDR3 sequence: CSARKTGGKTEAFF. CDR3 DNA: TGCAGTGCTAGAAAAACAGGGGGCAAGACTGAAGCTTTCTTT.

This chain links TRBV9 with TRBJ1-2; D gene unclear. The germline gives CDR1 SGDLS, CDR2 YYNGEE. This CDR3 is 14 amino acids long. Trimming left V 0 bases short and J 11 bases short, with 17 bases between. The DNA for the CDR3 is TGTGCCAGCAGCGTAGAAGGTACCCAAAGCCCGTACACCTTC. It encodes CASSVEGTQSPYTF.

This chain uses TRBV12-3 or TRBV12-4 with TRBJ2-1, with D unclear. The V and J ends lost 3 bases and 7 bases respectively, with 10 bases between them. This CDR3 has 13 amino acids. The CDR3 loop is CASSFQGQNEQFF. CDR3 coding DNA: TGTGCCAGCAGTTTTCAAGGGCAAAATGAGCAGTTCTTC.

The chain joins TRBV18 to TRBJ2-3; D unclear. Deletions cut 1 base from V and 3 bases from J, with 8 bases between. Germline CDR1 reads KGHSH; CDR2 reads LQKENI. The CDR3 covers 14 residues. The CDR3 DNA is TGTGCCAGCTCACCACTTTCCGGAACAGATACGCAGTATTTT. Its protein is CASSPLSGTDTQYF.